The sequence of this TCR beta chain was determined in a study of cytomegalovirus exposure and HLA in healthy donors. In this sample, this clone turned up once. Its antigen remains unidentified. Study results and limitations: Equally common other TCR beta chains were less clonally expanded than HLA-associated ones, a later analysis found. Listed as cytomegalovirus-associated were about 160 TCR beta chains. The classifier was said to identify cytomegalovirus status with high specificity and sensitivity. Sequencing had likely introduced a cluster of highly shared sequence variants as an artifact.

Germline values: CDR1 MNHEY, CDR2 SMNVEV (reference sequence). This CDR3 spans 15 amino acids. Trimming left V 4 bases short and J 0 bases short, with 10 bases between. Primers included in the PCR were 60 Vbeta and 13 Jbeta primers. Measured with immunoSEQ multiplex PCR; TCRdb has only the in-frame clones, and not every one. The table records more than 250,000 clones, around 90% of them present only once. The V gene is TRBV27, the J gene TRBJ1-5; D uncertain. Sequenced sample: PBMCs. This sequence was found in a woman aged 18-35 years in good health and CMV-seronegative. CDR3 in amino acids: CASSSALYSNQPQHF. The DNA of the CDR3 is TGTGCCAGCAGTTCCGCACTTTATAGCAATCAGCCCCAGCATTTT.